A selection of T cell receptor beta chains follows, all from one sample in a study of blood T cell repertoires in COVID-19. Produced via immunoSEQ multiplex PCR; TCRdb's table is partial and in-frame only. This table holds a few hundred thousand clones, roughly 87% found once. The sequenced sample consisted of PBMCs or T cells enriched from blood (not recorded which). The receptor set was obtained from a woman in her twenties or thirties who had recovered from COVID-19. Both conserved end residues are part of each CDR3. The D gene is left open where the match is weak. The listing skips clone size in some rows; elsewhere it reads once, few, many or a size class.

size,V,D,J,CDR3,DNA
-,TRBV28,-,TRBJ1-6,CATQTGRAYNSPLHF,TGTGCCACCCAAACAGGGAGAGCCTATAATTCACCCCTCCACTTT
-,TRBV3-1/TRBV3-2,-,TRBJ2-7,CASSQDGAYEQYF,TGTGCCAGCAGCCAAGACGGGGCCTACGAGCAGTACTTC
-,TRBV9,-,TRBJ2-2,CASSVATRGTGELFF,TGTGCCAGCAGCGTAGCTACTCGAGGGACCGGGGAGCTGTTTTTT
-,TRBV20-1,TRBD2,TRBJ2-1,CSASPSSGGKSYNEQFF,TGCAGTGCTAGTCCCTCTAGCGGGGGGAAATCCTACAATGAGCAGTTCTTC
few,TRBV12-3/TRBV12-4,-,TRBJ2-2,CASSQGSGELFF,TGTGCCAGCAGTCAGGGGTCCGGGGAGCTGTTTTTT
-,TRBV19,-,TRBJ2-6,CASSMSNSGANVLTF,TGTGCCAGTAGTATGTCCAACTCTGGGGCCAACGTCCTGACTTTC
-,TRBV11-2,-,TRBJ1-1,CASSLQTGPYTEAFF,TGTGCCAGCAGCCTCCAGACAGGCCCCTACACTGAAGCTTTCTTT
-,TRBV7-7,TRBD2,TRBJ2-1,CASSSAAGGYNEQFF,TGTGCCAGCAGCTCGGCGGCGGGGGGATACAATGAGCAGTTCTTC
few,TRBV11-2,TRBD2,TRBJ2-3,CASSLTLAGGTDTQYF,TGTGCCAGCAGCTTAACACTAGCGGGGGGCACAGATACGCAGTATTTT
-,TRBV28,TRBD1,TRBJ1-3,CASSFLGQGGRNTIYF,TGTGCCAGCAGTTTCCTGGGACAGGGGGGGCGAAACACCATATATTTT
-,TRBV10-1,-,TRBJ1-2,CASSELRDYGYTF,TGCGCCAGCAGTGAGTTGCGGGACTATGGCTACACCTTC
-,TRBV6-6,-,TRBJ1-5,CASNSPNQPQHF,TGTGCCAGCAACTCCCCAAATCAGCCCCAGCATTTT
once,TRBV6-4,-,TRBJ2-2,CASSERGKTGELFF,TGTGCCAGCAGTGAGAGAGGAAAAACCGGGGAGCTGTTTTTT
once,TRBV15,-,TRBJ2-7,CATSRGRSYEQYF,TGTGCCACCAGCAGAGGGAGGTCCTACGAGCAGTACTTC
-,TRBV2,TRBD1,TRBJ1-1,CATQTGQASTEAFF,TGTGCCACCCAAACCGGACAGGCTTCTACTGAAGCTTTCTTT
-,TRBV30,TRBD1,TRBJ2-2,CAWSVPGGTGELFF,TGTGCCTGGAGTGTACCAGGGGGCACCGGGGAGCTGTTTTTT
-,TRBV5-1,TRBD2,TRBJ2-3,CASSLEASGGADTQYF,TGCGCCAGCAGCTTGGAAGCTAGCGGGGGCGCAGATACGCAGTATTTT
-,TRBV6-5,-,TRBJ1-2,CASRVGRGAVYGYTF,TGTGCCAGCAGAGTGGGTCGGGGGGCAGTCTATGGCTACACCTTC
-,TRBV11-3,-,TRBJ2-3,CASSHPQGSHRDTQYF,TGTGCCAGCAGCCACCCCCAGGGTTCCCATAGGGATACGCAGTATTTT
-,TRBV5-5,TRBD2,TRBJ2-1,CASSLRLAGYNEQFF,TGTGCCAGCAGCCTTCGACTAGCGGGGTACAATGAGCAGTTCTTC
once,TRBV30,TRBD1,TRBJ2-3,CAWSGGQGHTDTQYF,TGTGCCTGGAGTGGGGGACAGGGCCACACAGATACGCAGTATTTT
-,TRBV19,TRBD1,TRBJ2-2,CATSRTGVRLNTGELFF,TGTGCCACCAGTCGGACAGGAGTACGACTAAACACCGGGGAGCTGTTTTTT
-,TRBV7-6,TRBD1,TRBJ1-5,CASSLDRDNQPQHF,TGTGCCAGCAGCCTGGACAGGGATAATCAGCCCCAGCATTTT
-,TRBV6-5,-,TRBJ1-6,CASSYDRESSPLHF,TGTGCCAGCAGTTACGATAGGGAGAGCTCACCCCTCCACTTT
-,TRBV28,-,TRBJ2-7,CASSSGGASYEQYF,TGTGCCAGCAGTTCGGGCGGGGCCTCCTACGAGCAGTACTTC
once,TRBV29-1,-,TRBJ2-1,CSVEGQADNEQFF,TGCAGCGTTGAGGGGCAGGCAGACAATGAGCAGTTCTTC